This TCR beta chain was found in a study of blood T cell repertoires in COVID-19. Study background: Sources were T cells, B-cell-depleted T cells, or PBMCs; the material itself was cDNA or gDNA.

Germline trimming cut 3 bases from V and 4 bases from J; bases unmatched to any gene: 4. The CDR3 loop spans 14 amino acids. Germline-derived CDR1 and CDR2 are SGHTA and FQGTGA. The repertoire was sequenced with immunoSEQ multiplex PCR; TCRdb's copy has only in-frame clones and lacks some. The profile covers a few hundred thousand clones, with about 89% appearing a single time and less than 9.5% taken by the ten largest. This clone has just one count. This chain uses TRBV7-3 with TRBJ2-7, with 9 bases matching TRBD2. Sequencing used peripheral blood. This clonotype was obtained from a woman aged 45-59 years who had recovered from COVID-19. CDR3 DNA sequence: TGTGCCAGCAGCTTGGGGACTAGCACTTACGAGCAGTACTTC. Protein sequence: CASSLGTSTYEQYF.